This T cell receptor beta chain was profiled in a study of blood T cell repertoires in COVID-19 (dated by TCRdb to 2020 to 2021). With respect to the entire study: Collaborator samples came from the United States, Italy and Spain and covered acute and convalescent phases of COVID-19. The material from the prospective study consisted of cDNA or gDNA derived from T cells, B-cell-depleted T cells, or PBMCs. A de-identified subject ID, COVID-19 status, age in years and sex were almost always included in the sample metadata. Samples came from the ongoing ImmuneRACE study (first 160 participants) plus 1,254 subjects from 6 global collaborators. The dataset comprised deeply sampled blood TCRbeta repertoires from subjects exposed to, actively infected with, or recovered from COVID-19. Where available, HLA class I and class II types were taken from metadata supplied by the sample provider and were not determined by assay-based typing. The repertoires were released in a freely available public database intended as a resource for research on the immune response to SARS-CoV-2.

TCRbeta CDR3 regions were amplified from genomic DNA using the immunoSEQ Assay, a bias-controlled multiplex PCR. Turning to the authors' computational methods: The number of nucleated cells in each sample was estimated from the amplification of reference gene primers within the assay. Sequence reads were collapsed and filtered to measure the absolute abundance of every unique TCRbeta CDR3 rearrangement. For each sample, productive Simpson clonality was calculated as the square root of Simpson's diversity index across productive rearrangements. TCRdb holds this immuneACCESS table with in-frame rearrangements only. Some clones are missing; in checked studies, unresolved V genes explain under half, and the rest has no known cause. The DNA was the basis for D and trimming; V, J and clone size are from that table. Recorded for this sample are more than 85,000 clones; around 82% of them occurred a single time. In total, the top ten clones hold 6% to 7% of the sample.

Of note for this clone: Which antigen it targets is not known. Base-call qualities are not available, and no considerably larger clone is one nucleotide away.

What the study reported, not specific to this receptor: Clinical and demographic metadata were provided uncurated, with the amount varying by source and participant.

Whole blood was collected in K2EDTA tubes by collaborating institutions according to the institutions' own protocols. For TCRbeta analysis, collaborators shipped samples in one of three forms: frozen whole blood, isolated PBMCs, or DNA extracted from either of those sample types. The CDR3 contains 17 residues, cysteine and phenylalanine counted. This entry keeps only the CDR3 DNA: 51 bases, framed from base 1. V trim: 2 bases; J trim: 9 bases; unmatched bases: 13. The germline V gene sets CDR1 to SGHTA and CDR2 to FQGNSA. Rearrangement joined TRBV7-2 to TRBJ1-4, with 9 central nucleotides matching TRBD1. Source material: peripheral blood. The sequence was collected from a woman aged 45-60 years with acute or convalescent COVID-19. Here is the DNA: TGTGCCAGCAGCTTAACGGGGCGGGGACAGGGTTTGAAAAAACTGTTTTTT. Protein translation: CASSLTGRGQGLKKLFF.